This T cell receptor beta chain was recovered during a study of spatial heterogeneity in lung cancer. Study-wide context: Detection of beta-chain sequences consistently exceeded that of alpha-chain sequences.

Trimming shortened V by 6 bases and J by 3 bases, and 18 bases separated the two germline ends. The CDR3 covers 15 residues. Germline V gene data show CDR1 as ENHRY and CDR2 as SYGVKD. About this clonotype itself: The antigen remains unidentified.

Time point defined: sample taken at primary tumor resection. Sequencing covered unsorted whole RNA taken from tumor, nontumor lung or frozen PBMC. The donor population consisted of just over 70 patients with untreated, early-stage non-small cell lung cancer. Unique molecular identifiers, one per molecule, were present on every TCR cDNA molecule. TCRdb processed the 5' RACE reads anew with MiXCR; each CDR3 protein has one entry. The sample has 60,000 to 80,000 distinct CDR3 sequences; about an eighth are singletons. Study-wide points: Blood contained ubiquitous expanded tumor TCRs more at resection than at follow-up.

This sequence was found in a male donor with early-stage non-small cell lung cancer. Sample: PBMCs, taken at surgery. The V and J genes are TRBV10-3 and TRBJ2-7; a possible D gene is TRBD2 (6 bases). The CDR3: CAISPTGTGHYEQYF. As DNA, the CDR3 is TGTGCCATCAGCCCAACCGGGACTGGGCACTACGAGCAGTACTTC.